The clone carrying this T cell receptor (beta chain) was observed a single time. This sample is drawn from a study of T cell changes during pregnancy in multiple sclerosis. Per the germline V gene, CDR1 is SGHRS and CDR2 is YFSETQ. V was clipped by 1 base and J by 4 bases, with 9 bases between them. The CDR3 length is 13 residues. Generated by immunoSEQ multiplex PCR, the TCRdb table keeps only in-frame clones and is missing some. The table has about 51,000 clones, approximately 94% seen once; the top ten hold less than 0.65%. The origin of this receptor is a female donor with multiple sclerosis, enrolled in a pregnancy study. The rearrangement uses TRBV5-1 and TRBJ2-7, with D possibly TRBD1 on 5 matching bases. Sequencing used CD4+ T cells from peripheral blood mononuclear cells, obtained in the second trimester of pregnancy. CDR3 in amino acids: CASSLLGDYEQYF. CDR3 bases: TGCGCCAGCAGCTTGTTAGGGGATTACGAGCAGTACTTC. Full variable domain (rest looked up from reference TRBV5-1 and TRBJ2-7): KAGVTQTPRYLIKTRGQQVTLSCSPISGHRSVSWYQQTPGQGLQFLFEYFSETQRNKGNFPGRFSGRQFSNSRSEMNVSTLELGDSALYLCASSLLGDYEQYFGPGTRLTVT.